This T cell receptor beta chain was obtained from a study of T cell responses to AZD1222 COVID-19 vaccine. Sequencing used immunoSEQ multiplex PCR; TCRdb keeps in-frame clones, though not all of them. The sample holds roughly 70,000 clones, roughly nine tenths seen once. Germline V gene data show CDR1 as LNHNV and CDR2 as YYDKDF (reference sequence). V lost 5 bases, J lost 0 bases, and 8 bases lay in between. The CDR3 has 14 amino acids. The clonotype was recovered from an adult who received the AZD1222 COVID-19 vaccine. Material: peripheral blood, obtained 28 days after the second AZD1222 dose. The chain employs TRBV15 and TRBJ1-3; D is unresolved. Here the CDR3 reads CATSPGSSGNTIYF. CDR3 nucleotides: TGTGCCACCAGCCCCGGGAGCTCTGGAAACACCATATATTTT.